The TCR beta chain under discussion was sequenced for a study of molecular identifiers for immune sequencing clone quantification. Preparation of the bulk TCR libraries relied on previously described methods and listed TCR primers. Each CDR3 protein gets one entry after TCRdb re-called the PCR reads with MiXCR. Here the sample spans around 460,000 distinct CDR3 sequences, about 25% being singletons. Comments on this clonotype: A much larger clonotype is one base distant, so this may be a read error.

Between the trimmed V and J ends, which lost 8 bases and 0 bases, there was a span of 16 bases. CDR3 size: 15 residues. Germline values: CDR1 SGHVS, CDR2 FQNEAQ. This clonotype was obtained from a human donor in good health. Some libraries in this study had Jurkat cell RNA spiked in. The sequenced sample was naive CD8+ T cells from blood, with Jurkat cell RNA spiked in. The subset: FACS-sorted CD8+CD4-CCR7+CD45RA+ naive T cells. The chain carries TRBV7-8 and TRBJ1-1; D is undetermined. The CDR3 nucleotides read TGTGCCAGCGGCCTAGCGGTGGCCGTGAACACTGAAGCTTTCTTT. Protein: CASGLAVAVNTEAFF.